One sample yielded the 22 T cell receptor beta chains listed below, sequenced in a study of cytomegalovirus exposure and HLA in healthy donors. In the PCR, 60 Vbeta and 13 Jbeta primers were used. Clones were read by immunoSEQ multiplex PCR, and TCRdb kept only the in-frame ones, dropping some. The sample carries 200,000 to 250,000 clones, around four fifths recorded once. The sequencing sample was made of PBMCs. The receptors come from a woman aged 40 to 55 in good health and CMV-seronegative.

This clone came up a few times. The chain joins TRBV5-6 to TRBJ2-7, with 9 bases aligning to TRBD2. V lost 1 base to trimming and J lost 2 bases; unmatched junction nucleotides: 7. The germline CDR1 and CDR2 sequences are SGHDT and YYEEEE. The CDR3 is 16 amino acids. CDR3 coding DNA: TGTGCCAGCAGCTTGCTTGGGACTAGCCAGACCTACGAGCAGTACTTC. Translation: CASSLLGTSQTYEQYF.

A single count supports this clone. The J gene is TRBJ1-1, the V gene TRBV27; 7 bases are a match to TRBD1. This CDR3 is built from 15 residues. With 5 bases clipped from V and 4 bases from J, the junction kept 10 bases outside the gene matches. Germline assignment: CDR1 MNHEY and CDR2 SMNVEV (reference sequence). The CDR3 here is CASSLGTALFTEAFF. The CDR3 DNA is TGTGCCAGCAGTCTCGGGACAGCCCTATTCACTGAAGCTTTCTTT.

The V call is TRBV6-1, the J call TRBJ1-2; D not certain. Germline V gives CDR1 MNHNS, CDR2 SASEGT. The CDR3 spans 15 residues. V was cut by 7 bases and J by 5 bases, with 20 bases left in between. Written as DNA, the CDR3 is TGTGCCAGCATATTGGAGGGCGGATACCCATATGGCTACACCTTC. Amino acid sequence: CASILEGGYPYGYTF.

The rearrangement joins TRBV7-2 to TRBJ2-7; 13 positions match TRBD2. CDR1 is SGHTA, CDR2 FQGNSA, per germline. Germline trimming cut 5 bases from V and 4 bases from J; bases unmatched to any gene: 8. This CDR3 has 16 residues. For the CDR3, the DNA is TGTGCCAGCAGCCCCACACTAGCGGGAGGGGGATACGAGCAGTACTTC. Amino acid sequence: CASSPTLAGGGYEQYF. The complete variable domain, with remaining parts taken from reference TRBV7-2 and TRBJ2-7, reads GAGVSQSPSNKVTEKGKDVELRCDPISGHTALYWYRQSLGQGLEFLIYFQGNSAPDKSGLPSDRFSAERTGGSVSTLTIQRTQQEDSAVYLCASSPTLAGGGYEQYFGPGTRLTVT.

The chain carries TRBV5-1 and TRBJ1-1, with a weak D call TRBD1 (5 bases). This CDR3 comprises 14 residues. Germline values: CDR1 SGHRS, CDR2 YFSETQ. V was cut by 4 bases and J by 0 bases, with 10 bases left in between. CDR3 in DNA: TGCGCCAGCAGCGAGGGGAGGATGAACACTGAAGCTTTCTTT. Translated: CASSEGRMNTEAFF.

This clone appeared a few times. The CDR3 region has the DNA TGCGCCAGCAGCCAAGTAAACAGGGGGCTCGGGGCCAACGTCCTGACTTTC. This translates into CASSQVNRGLGANVLTF. The genes are TRBV4-1 and TRBJ2-6, with 9 bases identical to TRBD1. V shed 1 base, J shed 4 bases, and the junction held 5 bases outside the gene matches. The CDR3 is made up of 17 amino acids. Germline CDR1 reads MGHRA; CDR2 reads YSYEKL.

The chain carries TRBV5-1 and TRBJ1-2; 7 bases match TRBD1. The CDR3 is 16 amino acids. J gave up 1 base and V 4 bases, and 10 bases lay outside the gene matches. Germline V CDR1 and CDR2: SGHRS, YFSETQ. In DNA, the CDR3 is TGCGCCAGCAGCGACCCGTCAGGGGGATTTAACTATGGCTACACCTTC. This encodes CASSDPSGGFNYGYTF.

J is TRBJ1-2 and V is TRBV19, with unresolved D. This CDR3 region has 15 residues. CDR1 is LNHDA, CDR2 SQIVND, per germline (reference sequence). Trimming removed 1 base at V and 0 bases at J, with 9 bases between. This CDR3 reads CASSIVAVTNYGYTF. CDR3 DNA sequence: TGTGCCAGTAGTATAGTTGCAGTTACTAACTATGGCTACACCTTC.

This clone was found once. The identical CDR3 is also encoded by other nucleotide sequences in the sample. The chain is built from TRBV5-1 and TRBJ2-7; 14 nucleotides line up with TRBD2. With 3 bases clipped from V and 6 bases from J, the junction kept 8 bases outside the gene matches. CDR3 length equals 16 residues. Germline assignment: CDR1 SGHRS and CDR2 YFSETQ. In DNA form, the CDR3 reads TGCGCCAGCAGCTGGACTAGCGGGAGGTGGTCGGGCGAGCAGTACTTC. Translating it yields CASSWTSGRWSGEQYF.

This clone was detected only a few times. The gene calls are TRBV5-4 and TRBJ1-2, with D tentatively TRBD1 (6 bases). With 3 bases removed from V and 4 bases from J, the gap between germline ends came to 16 bases. The V gene's germline CDR1 is SGHNT and CDR2 YYREEE (reference sequence). The CDR3 contains 15 residues. This chain's CDR3 is CASSYTAGAVYGYTF. The DNA for the CDR3 is TGTGCCAGCAGCTATACCGCAGGGGCGGTCTATGGCTACACCTTC.

For the CDR3, the DNA is TGTGCCAGCAGCAGTACGGGACACAAGGGCTACACCTTC. It translates to CASSSTGHKGYTF. The rearrangement links TRBV7-9 to TRBJ1-2; D is possibly TRBD1 (6 bases). V was clipped by 5 bases and J by 8 bases, with 15 bases between them. The CDR3 extends over 13 amino acids. Germline CDR1 and CDR2: SEHNR and FQNEAQ (reference sequence).

The chain has TRBV19 and TRBJ2-1, with 8 nucleotides matching TRBD1. V was pared by 5 bases and J by 4 bases, with 7 bases of the junction left unmatched. CDR1 LNHDA and CDR2 SQIVND come from the germline V gene (reference sequence). The CDR3 loop spans 15 amino acids. Here the CDR3 DNA reads TGTGCCAGTAGTGCTACAGGGGGACCTTACAATGAGCAGTTCTTC. It translates to CASSATGGPYNEQFF.

Comments on this clone: The sample carries other DNA sequences with the same CDR3. J is TRBJ2-7 and V is TRBV5-1; D might be TRBD1 (6 bases). Germline V gene lookup returns CDR1 SGHRS and CDR2 YFSETQ. Deletions cut 2 bases from V and 3 bases from J, with 18 bases between. This CDR3 is built from 16 residues. CDR3 residues: CASSLVSGTHYYEQYF. CDR3 in DNA: TGCGCCAGCAGCTTAGTTTCCGGGACACATTACTACGAGCAGTACTTC.

V gene TRBV5-1 combines with J gene TRBJ2-5, with 7 bases matching TRBD2. The end of the DNA fits TRBJ2-7 better, so the J call may be wrong. The CDR3 spans 15 residues. Germline CDR1 reads SGHRS; CDR2 reads YFSETQ. CDR3 sequence reads: CASSILAGVSYEQYF. CDR3 coding DNA: TGCGCCAGCAGCATTTTAGCGGGTGTCTCCTACGAGCAGTACTTC.

This clone has just a few counts. The chain combines TRBV7-9 with TRBJ2-1; 14 bases match TRBD2. J gave up 10 bases and V 4 bases, and 9 bases lay outside the gene matches. The CDR3 sequence is 16 residues long. Germline CDR1 and CDR2: SEHNR and FQNEAQ (reference sequence). CDR3 amino acids: CASSSRTSGRSNEQFF. Written as DNA, the CDR3 is TGTGCCAGCAGCTCCCGGACTAGCGGGAGGAGTAACGAGCAGTTCTTC.

This chain links TRBV10-1 with TRBJ2-7, with 11 bases lining up with TRBD2. The V gene end was trimmed by 3 bases and the J gene end by 5 bases; junction bases not matched to a gene: 9. The CDR3 is 16 residues long. Germline assignment: CDR1 WNHNN and CDR2 SYGVQD (reference sequence). This CDR3 is CASSDLGSGRANEQYF. In DNA form, the CDR3 reads TGCGCCAGCAGTGATCTTGGTAGCGGGAGGGCCAACGAGCAGTACTTC.

As to this clone: Other nucleotide sequences from this sample produce the same CDR3. This rearrangement joins TRBV6-5 to TRBJ1-5, with 8 nucleotides matching TRBD1. Germline V gene lookup returns CDR1 MNHEY and CDR2 SVGAGI. This CDR3 is 15 amino acids long. The junction had 4 bases not matched to a gene; V was cut back by 6 bases and J by 0 bases. The CDR3 sequence: CASSRQGYSNQPQHF. DNA for the CDR3: TGTGCCAGCAGCCGACAGGGGTATAGCAATCAGCCCCAGCATTTT.

The genes are TRBV9 and TRBJ2-3; D is perhaps TRBD2 (6 bases). The CDR3 extends over 17 amino acids. V gave up 2 bases and J gave up 2 bases, with 18 bases separating them. CDR1 and CDR2 (germline): SGDLS, YYNGEE. The CDR3 nucleotides read TGTGCCAGCAGCGTGGGGGGTTGGATCGTGTCCACAGATACGCAGTATTTT. Translating gives CASSVGGWIVSTDTQYF.

To note about this clone: Other DNA sequences in this specimen translate into the identical CDR3. The rearrangement joins TRBV19 to TRBJ2-7, with 7 nucleotides matching TRBD1. Germline loops: CDR1 LNHDA, CDR2 SQIVND (reference sequence). J lost 1 base, V lost 5 bases, and 2 bases had no gene match. The CDR3 length is 13 residues. CDR3 sequence (DNA): TGTGCCAGTAGTCAGGGACAGTCCTACGAGCAGTACTTC. Translating gives CASSQGQSYEQYF.

The chain carries TRBV11-2 and TRBJ2-2, with D unresolved. This CDR3 region has 16 residues. Between the trimmed V and J ends, which lost 2 bases and 1 base, there was a span of 11 bases. The V gene's germline CDR1 is SGHAT and CDR2 FQNNGV. CDR3 in DNA: TGTGCCAGCAGCTTACGCCTGCCAGAGAACACCGGGGAGCTGTTTTTT. Residues: CASSLRLPENTGELFF.

The chain has TRBV29-1 and TRBJ2-1, with D possibly being TRBD2 (5 bases). CDR3 length: 15 residues. V lost 3 bases, J lost 0 bases, and 12 bases lay in between. Looked up from germline, CDR1 is SQVTM and CDR2 is ANQGSEA. The DNA for the CDR3 is TGCAGCGTTGAGGGTAGTACTAGCTCCTACAATGAGCAGTTCTTC. Translated, it gives CSVEGSTSSYNEQFF.

The V call is TRBV28, the J call TRBJ1-1, with 8 bases that match TRBD1. This CDR3 spans 14 amino acids. Trimming removed 7 bases from V and 5 bases from J; junction bases left unmatched: 9. The germline V gene encodes CDR1 MDHEN and CDR2 SYDVKM. The chain's CDR3 is CASNKDRGGTEAFF. For the CDR3, the DNA is TGTGCCAGCAATAAAGACAGGGGAGGTACTGAAGCTTTCTTT.